Reported below is one TCR beta chain. The data are from a study of blood T cell repertoires in COVID-19. Produced via immunoSEQ multiplex PCR; TCRdb's table is partial and in-frame only. The repertoire has around 140,000 clones, about 87% of them found once; the top ten carry about 11%. In assigning cohorts, the study relied on participant-reported clinical history. CDR3 length: 17 amino acids. Trimming left V 1 base short and J 7 bases short, with 20 bases between. The germline gives CDR1 LGHDT, CDR2 YNNKEL (reference sequence). This TCR derives from a man aged 60 to 75 who had recovered from COVID-19. The sequencing sample was made of PBMCs or T cells enriched from blood (not recorded which). The chain employs TRBV3-1 (or the pseudogene TRBV3-2) and TRBJ2-1; maybe TRBD2 (5 bases). The CDR3 DNA follows: TGTGCCAGCAGCCAAGCCCGGGATCCCCCAAGAAATAATGAGCAGTTCTTC. Translation: CASSQARDPPRNNEQFF.